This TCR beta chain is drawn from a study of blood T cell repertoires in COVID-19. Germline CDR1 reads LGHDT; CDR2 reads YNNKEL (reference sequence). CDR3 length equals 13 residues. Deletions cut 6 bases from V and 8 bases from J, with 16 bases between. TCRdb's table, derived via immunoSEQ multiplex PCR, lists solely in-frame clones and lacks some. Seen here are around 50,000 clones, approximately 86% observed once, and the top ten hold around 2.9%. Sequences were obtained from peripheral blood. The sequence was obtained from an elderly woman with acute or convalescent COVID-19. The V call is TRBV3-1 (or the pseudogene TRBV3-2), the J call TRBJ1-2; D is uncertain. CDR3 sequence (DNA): TGTGCCAGCAGTCAACCGAGGGTCGGCGGCTACACCTTC. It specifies CASSQPRVGGYTF.